This TCR beta chain was identified during a study of cytomegalovirus exposure and HLA in healthy donors. The PCR ran on 60 Vbeta and 13 Jbeta primers. The data were produced by immunoSEQ multiplex PCR, yet TCRdb's version contains in-frame clones alone and is incomplete. The sample lists more than 50,000 clones, about 77% occurring once. V lost 5 bases to trimming and J lost 3 bases; unmatched junction nucleotides: 8. The CDR3 totals 16 residues. Per germline, CDR1 LNHNV and CDR2 YYDKDF (reference sequence). As concerns this clone: Its target is not known.

While unrecorded immune exposures were likely, the donors were nominally healthy when sampled. Findings and caveats of the study: Indistinguishability led to the exclusion of some V segments, TRBV6-2 and TRBV6-3 included. Later on, a genetic analysis was performed. It linked a missense variant in DCLRE1C with V- and J-gene trimming of TCR beta.

The TCR originated in a female donor in good health and CMV-seronegative. The sequenced sample was PBMCs. The chain is built from TRBV15 and TRBJ2-1, with 9 bases identical to TRBD1. CDR3 amino acids: CATSETGGGDYNEQFF. The CDR3 coding sequence is TGTGCCACCAGCGAAACAGGGGGCGGCGACTACAATGAGCAGTTCTTC.